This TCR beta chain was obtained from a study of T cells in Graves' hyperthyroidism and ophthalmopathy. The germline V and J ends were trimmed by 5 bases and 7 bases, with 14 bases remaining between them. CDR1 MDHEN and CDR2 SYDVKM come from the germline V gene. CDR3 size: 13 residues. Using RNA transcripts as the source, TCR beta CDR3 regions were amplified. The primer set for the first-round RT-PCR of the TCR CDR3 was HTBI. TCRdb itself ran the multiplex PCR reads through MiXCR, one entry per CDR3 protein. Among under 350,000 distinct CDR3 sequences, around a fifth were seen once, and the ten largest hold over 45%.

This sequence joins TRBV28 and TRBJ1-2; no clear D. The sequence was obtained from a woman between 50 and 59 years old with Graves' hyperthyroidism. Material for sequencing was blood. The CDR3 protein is CASSLLLGSGYTF. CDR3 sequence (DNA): TGTGCCAGCAGTCTACTCCTGGGGAGTGGCTACACCTTC.